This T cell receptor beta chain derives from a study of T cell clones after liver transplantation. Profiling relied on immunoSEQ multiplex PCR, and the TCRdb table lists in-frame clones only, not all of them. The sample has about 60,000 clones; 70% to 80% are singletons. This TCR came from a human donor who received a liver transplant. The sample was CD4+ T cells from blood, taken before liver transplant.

The CDR3 region is CAWSSGTGNLNTEAFF. CDR3 nucleotide sequence: TGTGCCTGGAGCTCCGGGACAGGGAATTTGAACACTGAAGCTTTCTTT. The chain carries TRBV30 and TRBJ1-1; TRBD1 aligns across 9 bases. The CDR3 is made up of 16 amino acids. The germline V gene encodes CDR1 GTSNPN and CDR2 SVGIG (reference sequence). J was trimmed by 0 bases and V by 3 bases; bases with no gene match: 8.